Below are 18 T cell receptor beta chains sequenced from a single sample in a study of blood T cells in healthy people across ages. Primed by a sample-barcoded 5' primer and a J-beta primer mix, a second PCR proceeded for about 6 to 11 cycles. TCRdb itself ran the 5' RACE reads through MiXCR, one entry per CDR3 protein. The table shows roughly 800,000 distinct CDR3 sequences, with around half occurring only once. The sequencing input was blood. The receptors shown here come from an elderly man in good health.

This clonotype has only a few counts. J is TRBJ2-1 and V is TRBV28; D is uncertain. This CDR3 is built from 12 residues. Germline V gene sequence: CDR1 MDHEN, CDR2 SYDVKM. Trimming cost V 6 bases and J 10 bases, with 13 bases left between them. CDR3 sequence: CASSLRLGEQFF. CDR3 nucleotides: TGTGCCAGCAGCCTAAGACTCGGAGAGCAGTTCTTC.

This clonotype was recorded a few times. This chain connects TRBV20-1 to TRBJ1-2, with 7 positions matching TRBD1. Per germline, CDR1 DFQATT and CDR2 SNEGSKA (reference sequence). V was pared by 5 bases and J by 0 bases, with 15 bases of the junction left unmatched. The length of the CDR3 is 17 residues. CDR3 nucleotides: TGCAGTGCTCCTGTCGGAGTGACAGGGCTAGCTAACTATGGCTACACCTTC. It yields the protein CSAPVGVTGLANYGYTF.

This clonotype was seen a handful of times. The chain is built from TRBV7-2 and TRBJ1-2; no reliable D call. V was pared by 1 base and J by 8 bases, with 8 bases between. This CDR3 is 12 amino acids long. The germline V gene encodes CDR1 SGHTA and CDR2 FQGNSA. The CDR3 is CASSLGEGGYTF. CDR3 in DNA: TGTGCCAGCAGCTTAGGGGAAGGCGGCTACACCTTC.

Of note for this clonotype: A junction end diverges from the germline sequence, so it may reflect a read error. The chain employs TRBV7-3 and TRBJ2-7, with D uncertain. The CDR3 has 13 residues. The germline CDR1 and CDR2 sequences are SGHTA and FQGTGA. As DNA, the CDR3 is TGCGCCAGCAGCGTCAGCTCCTACAATGAGCAGTACTTC. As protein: CASSVSSYNEQYF.

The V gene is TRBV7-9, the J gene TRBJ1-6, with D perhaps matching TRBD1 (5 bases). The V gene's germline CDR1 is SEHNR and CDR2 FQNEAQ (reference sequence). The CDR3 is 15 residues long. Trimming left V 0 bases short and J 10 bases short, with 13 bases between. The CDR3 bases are TGTGCCAGCAGCTTAGCGGGCAGGGAAAGGTCACCCCTCCACTTT. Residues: CASSLAGRERSPLHF.

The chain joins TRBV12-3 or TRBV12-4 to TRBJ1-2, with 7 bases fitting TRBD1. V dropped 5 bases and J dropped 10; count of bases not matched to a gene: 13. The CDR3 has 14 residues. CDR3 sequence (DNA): TGTGCCAGCAGTACCCCCCGGGACAGCCCTTTCTACACCTTC. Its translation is CASSTPRDSPFYTF.

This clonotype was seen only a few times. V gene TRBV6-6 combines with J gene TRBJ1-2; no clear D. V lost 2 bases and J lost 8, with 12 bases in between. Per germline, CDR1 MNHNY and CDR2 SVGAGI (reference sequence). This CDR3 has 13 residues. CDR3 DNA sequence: TGTGCCAGCAGTTACGCCCCCGTGGGGGGCTACACCTTC. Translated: CASSYAPVGGYTF.

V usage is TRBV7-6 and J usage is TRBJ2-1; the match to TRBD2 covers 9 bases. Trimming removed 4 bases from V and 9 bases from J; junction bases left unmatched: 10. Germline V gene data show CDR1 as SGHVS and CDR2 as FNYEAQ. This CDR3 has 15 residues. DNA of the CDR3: TGTGCCAGCAGCTCCGCCGCGGGAGGGCCGGTTGAGCAGTTCTTC. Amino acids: CASSSAAGGPVEQFF.

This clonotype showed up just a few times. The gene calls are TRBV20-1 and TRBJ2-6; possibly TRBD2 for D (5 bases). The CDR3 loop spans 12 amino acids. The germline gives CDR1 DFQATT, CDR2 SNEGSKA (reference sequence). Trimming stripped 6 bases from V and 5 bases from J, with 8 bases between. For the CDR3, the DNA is TGCAGTGCGCGGGCCTGGGCCAACGTCCTGACTTTC. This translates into CSARAWANVLTF.

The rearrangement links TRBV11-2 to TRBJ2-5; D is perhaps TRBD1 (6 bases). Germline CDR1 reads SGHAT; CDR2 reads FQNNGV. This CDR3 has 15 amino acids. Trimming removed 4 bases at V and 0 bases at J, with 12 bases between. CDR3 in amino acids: CASSWRTAYQETQYF. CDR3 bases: TGTGCCAGCAGCTGGAGGACAGCCTACCAAGAGACCCAGTACTTC. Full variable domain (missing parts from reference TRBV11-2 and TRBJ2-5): EAGVAQSPRYKIIEKRQSVAFWCNPISGHATLYWYQQILGQGPKLLIQFQNNGVVDDSQLPKDRFSAERLKGVDSTLKIQPAKLEDSAVYLCASSWRTAYQETQYFGPGTRLLVL.

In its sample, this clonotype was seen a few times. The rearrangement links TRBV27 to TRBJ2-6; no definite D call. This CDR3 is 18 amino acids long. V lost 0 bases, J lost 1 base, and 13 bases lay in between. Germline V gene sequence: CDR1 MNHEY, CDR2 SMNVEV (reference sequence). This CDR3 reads CASSLSPGRLSGANVLTF. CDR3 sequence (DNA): TGTGCCAGCAGTTTATCCCCGGGTCGGCTTTCTGGGGCCAACGTCCTGACTTTC. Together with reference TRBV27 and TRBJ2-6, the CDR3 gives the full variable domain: EAQVTQNPRYLITVTGKKLTVTCSQNMNHEYMSWYRQDPGLGLRQIYYSMNVEVTDKGDVPEGYKVSRKEKRNFPLILESPSPNQTSLYFCASSLSPGRLSGANVLTFGAGSRLTVL.

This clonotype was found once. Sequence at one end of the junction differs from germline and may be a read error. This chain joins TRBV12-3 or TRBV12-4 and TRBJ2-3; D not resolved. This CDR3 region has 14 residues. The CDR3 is CASSPIGRPDAQYF. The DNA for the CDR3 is TGTGCCAGCAGCCCTATAGGGCGACCAGATGCGCAGTATTTT.

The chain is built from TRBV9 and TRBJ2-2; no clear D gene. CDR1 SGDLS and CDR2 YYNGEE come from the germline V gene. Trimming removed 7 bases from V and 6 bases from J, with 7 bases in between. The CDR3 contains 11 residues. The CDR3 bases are TGTGCCAGCGGATGGGCCGGGGAGCTGTTTTTT. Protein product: CASGWAGELFF.

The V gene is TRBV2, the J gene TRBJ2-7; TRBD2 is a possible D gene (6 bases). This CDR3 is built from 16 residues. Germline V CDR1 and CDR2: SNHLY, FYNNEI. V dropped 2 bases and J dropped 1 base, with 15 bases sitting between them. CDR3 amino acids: CASSEWIGSTSYEQYF. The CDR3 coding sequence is TGTGCCAGCAGTGAATGGATCGGGAGCACGTCCTACGAGCAGTACTTC.

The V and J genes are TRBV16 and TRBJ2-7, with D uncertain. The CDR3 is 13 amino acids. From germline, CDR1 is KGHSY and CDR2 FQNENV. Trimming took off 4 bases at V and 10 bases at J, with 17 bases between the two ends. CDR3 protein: CASSLPGIGDQYF. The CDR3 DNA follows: TGTGCCAGCAGCCTACCTGGGATAGGCGATCAGTACTTC.

The CDR3 reads CASSLGGVLFREQYF. The CDR3, as DNA: TGTGCCAGCAGCTTAGGCGGGGTTCTCTTTCGAGAGCAGTACTTC. The chain employs TRBV7-9 and TRBJ2-7; D is possibly TRBD2 (6 bases). V lost 1 base and J lost 7, with 17 bases in between. Germline CDR1 reads SEHNR; CDR2 reads FQNEAQ (reference sequence). There are 15 residues in the CDR3.

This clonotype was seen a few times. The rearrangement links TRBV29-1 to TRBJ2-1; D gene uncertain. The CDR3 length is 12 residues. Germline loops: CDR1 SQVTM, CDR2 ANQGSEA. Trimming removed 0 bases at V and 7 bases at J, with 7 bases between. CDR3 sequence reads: CSVEDLKNEQFF. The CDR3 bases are TGCAGCGTTGAAGATCTTAAGAATGAGCAGTTCTTC.

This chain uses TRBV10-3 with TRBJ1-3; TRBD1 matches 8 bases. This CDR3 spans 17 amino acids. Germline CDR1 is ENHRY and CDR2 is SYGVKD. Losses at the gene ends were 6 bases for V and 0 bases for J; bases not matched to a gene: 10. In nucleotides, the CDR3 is TGTGCCATCAGGAACATCGGGACAGGTACCTCTGGAAACACCATATATTTT. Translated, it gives CAIRNIGTGTSGNTIYF.